The 26 T cell receptor beta chains below come from one sample, sequenced in a study of lymphopenia after photon versus proton radiotherapy (dated by TCRdb to the late 2010s). The library relied on the immunoSEQ multiplex PCR assay. TCRdb retrieved this table from immuneACCESS and kept in-frame rearrangements only. Not all clones are present; in checked studies, unresolved V genes account for under half, and no reason is known for the remainder. Across this sample there are tens of thousands of clones, with over 85% seen only once. Around 0.76% of the sample is in the top ten clones. This sample comprised peripheral blood, obtained from a patient treated with photon-based radiotherapy. The receptors were gathered from a woman in her 50s with cholangiocarcinoma.

The V gene is TRBV5-6, the J gene TRBJ1-1; D perhaps matches TRBD1 (6 bases). V dropped 3 bases and J dropped 6 bases, with 18 bases sitting between them. The CDR3 covers 15 residues. Germline V gene sequence: CDR1 SGHDT, CDR2 YYEEEE. The CDR3 DNA follows: TGTGCCAGCAGCTCCCGACAGGTCTTTTATCCTGAAGCTTTCTTT. Its translation is CASSSRQVFYPEAFF.

V usage is TRBV30 and J usage is TRBJ1-4; D possibly corresponds to TRBD1 (6 bases). This CDR3 comprises 14 residues. The ends were cut back, 2 bases at V and 5 bases at J, with 12 bases in the middle. Germline loops: CDR1 GTSNPN, CDR2 SVGIG (reference sequence). CDR3 coding DNA: TGTGCCTGGAGTCCACAGGGATTCAATGAAAAACTGTTTTTT. It encodes CAWSPQGFNEKLFF.

The chain employs TRBV18 and TRBJ2-5; D may be TRBD2 (5 bases). Trimming pared 3 bases from V and 4 bases from J, leaving 9 bases between. This CDR3 is built from 13 residues. Looked up from germline, CDR1 is KGHSH and CDR2 is LQKENI. The CDR3 nucleotides are TGTGCCAGCTCACCCTCCCGGGGAGAGACCCAGTACTTC. This translates into CASSPSRGETQYF. Using reference TRBV18 and TRBJ2-5 for the parts outside the CDR3, the full variable domain is NAGVMQNPRHLVRRRGQEARLRCSPMKGHSHVYWYRQLPEEGLKFMVYLQKENIIDESGMPKERFSAEFPKEGPSILRIQQVVRGDSAAYFCASSPSRGETQYFGPGTRLLVL.

V is TRBV5-4 and J is TRBJ2-6; tentative D call: TRBD1 (5 bases). This CDR3 comprises 17 residues. CDR1 and CDR2 from the germline V gene are SGHNT and YYREEE (reference sequence). The V end lost 7 bases, the J end lost 5 bases, and 22 bases lay between the germline ends. This CDR3 is CASRRSVPDSRANVLTF. The CDR3 region has the DNA TGTGCCAGCCGACGCTCCGTACCAGACAGTCGGGCCAACGTCCTGACTTTC.

This clone appeared a few times. The rearrangement uses TRBV4-2 and TRBJ1-1, with D possibly being TRBD1 (5 bases). The CDR3 contains 13 residues. The V end was cut by 5 bases, the J end by 3 bases, with 10 bases between. Germline CDR1 and CDR2: LGHNA and YNFKEQ. The CDR3 here is CASSGREYTEAFF. The CDR3 coding sequence is TGTGCCAGCAGCGGCAGGGAGTACACTGAAGCTTTCTTT.

The V and J genes are TRBV7-2 and TRBJ1-1; D call uncertain. V lost 5 bases, J lost 1 base, and 11 bases lay in between. From germline, CDR1 is SGHTA and CDR2 FQGNSA. There are 14 residues in the CDR3. CDR3 region: CASSTQGRNTEAFF. Here the CDR3 DNA reads TGTGCCAGCAGCACTCAAGGGAGGAACACTGAAGCTTTCTTT. The entire variable domain, with the rest obtained from reference TRBV7-2 and TRBJ1-1, is as follows: GAGVSQSPSNKVTEKGKDVELRCDPISGHTALYWYRQSLGQGLEFLIYFQGNSAPDKSGLPSDRFSAERTGGSVSTLTIQRTQQEDSAVYLCASSTQGRNTEAFFGQGTRLTVV.

The V gene is TRBV27, the J gene TRBJ1-5, with TRBD1 matching over 9 bases. Germline loops: CDR1 MNHEY, CDR2 SMNVEV (reference sequence). The CDR3 is 15 amino acids. Trimming took 3 bases from V and 5 from J; bases not matched to a gene: 5. The CDR3 DNA follows: TGTGCCAGCAGTTTCGGGACAGGGCCAGATCAGCCCCAGCATTTT. Protein sequence: CASSFGTGPDQPQHF.

The sample holds a few counts of this clone. V and J are TRBV6-1 and TRBJ1-5; perhaps TRBD1 as D (5 bases). CDR1 is MNHNS, CDR2 SASEGT, per germline. The CDR3 has 16 residues. V was cut by 4 bases and J by 7 bases, with 20 bases left in between. CDR3 coding DNA: TGTGCCAGCAGTGCCCAAACCTGGGGGAACAGCCAGCCCCAGCATTTT. It is translated as CASSAQTWGNSQPQHF.

J is TRBJ1-1 and V is TRBV7-6, with no clear D. Germline values: CDR1 SGHVS, CDR2 FNYEAQ. This CDR3 is built from 13 residues. V was clipped by 3 bases and J by 1 base, with 6 bases between them. CDR3 coding DNA: TGTGCCAGCAGCTTCGGTGGGAACACTGAAGCTTTCTTT. Its translation: CASSFGGNTEAFF. The complete variable domain, with remaining parts taken from reference TRBV7-6 and TRBJ1-1, reads GAGVSQSPRYKVTKRGQDVALRCDPISGHVSLYWYRQALGQGPEFLTYFNYEAQQDKSGLPNDRFSAERPEGSISTLTIQRTEQRDSAMYRCASSFGGNTEAFFGQGTRLTVV.

V usage is TRBV6-6 and J usage is TRBJ1-1, with D possibly being TRBD1 (6 bases). The length of the CDR3 is 14 residues. V dropped 5 bases and J dropped 3 bases, with 13 bases sitting between them. CDR1 and CDR2 (germline): MNHNY, SVGAGI (reference sequence). The DNA of the CDR3 is TGTGCCAGCAGTAAACAGGGAACCGACACTGAAGCTTTCTTT. Residues: CASSKQGTDTEAFF.

The V and J genes are TRBV9 and TRBJ1-3; D is perhaps TRBD1 (5 bases). The CDR3 is made up of 17 amino acids. V shed 2 bases and J shed 3 bases, with 18 bases lying between them. The V gene's germline CDR1 is SGDLS and CDR2 YYNGEE. This CDR3 reads CASSVGERQYYGNTIYF. The CDR3 nucleotides are TGTGCCAGCAGCGTGGGTGAGCGACAGTATTATGGAAACACCATATATTTT.

The rearrangement links TRBV4-3 to TRBJ2-2; 8 bases match TRBD1. The CDR3 is made up of 14 amino acids. Germline V CDR1 and CDR2: LGHNA, YSLEER. The ends lost 3 bases at V and 6 bases at J; junction bases unmatched: 3. CDR3 protein: CASSQGTGSGELFF. The CDR3 DNA is TGCGCCAGCAGCCAGGGGACAGGTTCCGGGGAGCTGTTTTTT.

The chain has TRBV7-2 and TRBJ1-3, with D tentatively TRBD1 (5 bases). CDR1 SGHTA and CDR2 FQGNSA come from the germline V gene. Between the trimmed V and J ends, which lost 4 bases and 3 bases, there was a span of 16 bases. The length of the CDR3 is 16 residues. The CDR3 nucleotides are TGTGCCAGCAGCTCACCCTCCGGGACCAATGGAAACACCATATATTTT. Protein: CASSSPSGTNGNTIYF.

J is TRBJ2-1 and V is TRBV7-9, with unresolved D. Trimming shortened V by 5 bases and J by 10 bases, and 15 bases separated the two germline ends. The CDR3 sequence is 13 residues long. Germline V gives CDR1 SEHNR, CDR2 FQNEAQ (reference sequence). The DNA for the CDR3 is TGTGCCAGCAGCCCCCTAAGGACCGGGGAGCAGTTCTTC. Its protein product is CASSPLRTGEQFF.

The V and J genes are TRBV4-1 and TRBJ2-2; TRBD2 is a possible D gene (5 bases). Germline CDR1 MGHRA, CDR2 YSYEKL. The CDR3 consists of 16 residues. The ends were cut back, 4 bases at V and 5 bases at J, with 17 bases in the middle. This chain's CDR3 is CASSLLQRTGTGELFF. In DNA form, the CDR3 reads TGCGCCAGCAGCCTCCTGCAGCGGACCGGGACCGGGGAGCTGTTTTTT.

The chain carries TRBV27 and TRBJ2-1; 9 positions agree with TRBD2. Germline loops: CDR1 MNHEY, CDR2 SMNVEV (reference sequence). This CDR3 comprises 16 residues. V gave up 9 bases and J gave up 3 bases; unmatched junction bases: 12. The CDR3 nucleotides are TGTGCCAGTAAGCTGGGGGCGGGGGGGTACTACAATGAGCAGTTCTTC. Translating gives CASKLGAGGYYNEQFF.

This rearrangement joins TRBV27 to TRBJ2-5; weak D call: TRBD2 (6 bases). V was shortened by 4 bases and J by 7 bases, with 19 bases between the two germline ends. Germline V gene data show CDR1 as MNHEY and CDR2 as SMNVEV (reference sequence). This CDR3 contains 15 residues. The DNA for the CDR3 is TGTGCCAGCAGTTCGCAAGCGGGCCACCGAGGGACCCAGTACTTC. The encoded protein is CASSSQAGHRGTQYF.

V and J are TRBV5-6 and TRBJ1-1; TRBD1 agrees at 9 bases. Germline V gives CDR1 SGHDT, CDR2 YYEEEE. V lost 3 bases, J lost 1 base, and 7 bases stayed unmatched. The CDR3 loop spans 16 amino acids. The CDR3, as DNA: TGTGCCAGCAGCTCACCGGGACAGGGCGGGAACACTGAAGCTTTCTTT. This codes for CASSSPGQGGNTEAFF. Based on the CDR3 plus reference TRBV5-6 and TRBJ1-1, the full variable domain is DAGVTQSPTHLIKTRGQQVTLRCSPKSGHDTVSWYQQALGQGPQFIFQYYEEEERQRGNFPDRFSGHQFPNYSSELNVNALLLGDSALYLCASSSPGQGGNTEAFFGQGTRLTVV.

This rearrangement joins TRBV25-1 to TRBJ2-7, with TRBD2 as a possible D gene (6 bases). This CDR3 is 14 amino acids long. The germline V gene has CDR1 MGHDK and CDR2 SYGVNS. The ends were cut back, 6 bases at V and 6 bases at J, with 18 bases in the middle. The chain's CDR3 is CASRPLGTESEQYF. The CDR3 DNA sequence: TGTGCCAGCAGGCCCCTAGGGACTGAGTCCGAGCAGTACTTC.

J is TRBJ1-6 and V is TRBV9; 9 positions match TRBD1. V shed 3 bases and J 7 bases; nucleotides not matched to a gene: 8. CDR1 is SGDLS and CDR2 is YYNGEE in the germline V gene. The CDR3 is made up of 16 amino acids. The CDR3 bases are TGTGCCAGCAGCGCCCGCGGACAGGGGAAAAATTCACCCCTCCACTTT. Amino acids: CASSARGQGKNSPLHF.

The chain uses TRBV6-1 and TRBJ1-6; D ambiguous. V lost 2 bases to trimming and J lost 0 bases, with 8 bases between them. This CDR3 spans 16 amino acids. Looked up from germline, CDR1 is MNHNS and CDR2 is SASEGT. This CDR3 reads CASSEQASSYNSPLHF. Here the CDR3 DNA reads TGTGCCAGCAGTGAACAGGCGAGCTCCTATAATTCACCCCTCCACTTT.

The chain employs TRBV6-6 and TRBJ2-2, with D hard to call. Germline V gene lookup returns CDR1 MNHNY and CDR2 SVGAGI (reference sequence). There are 13 residues in the CDR3. Trimming took off 8 bases at V and 0 bases at J, with 7 bases between the two ends. DNA of the CDR3: TGTGCCAGCTCCGCGTCGAACACCGGGGAGCTGTTTTTT. Its translation is CASSASNTGELFF.

The chain carries TRBV7-9 and TRBJ1-1; D call uncertain. Germline lookup yields CDR1 SEHNR and CDR2 FQNEAQ (reference sequence). The ends were cut back, 5 bases at V and 1 base at J, with 8 bases in the middle. There are 13 residues in the CDR3. The CDR3, as DNA: TGTGCCAGCAGCCCGCGGGCGAACACTGAAGCTTTCTTT. This translates into CASSPRANTEAFF.

The rearrangement uses TRBV5-1 and TRBJ1-6; 10 nucleotides match TRBD1. V shed 1 base, J shed 8 bases, and the junction held 9 bases outside the gene matches. CDR1 and CDR2 (germline): SGHRS, YFSETQ. The CDR3 contains 17 residues. The CDR3 nucleotides are TGCGCCAGCAGCTTGAGGGCCACGGGACAGGGGTATTCACCCCTCCACTTT. Protein: CASSLRATGQGYSPLHF.

This chain joins TRBV14 and TRBJ1-2; 7 positions agree with TRBD1. Germline CDR1 and CDR2: SGHDN and FVKESK. With 4 bases clipped from V and 5 bases from J, the junction kept 1 base outside the gene matches. This CDR3 has 12 amino acids. This CDR3 is CASSPQGYGYTF. CDR3 nucleotides: TGTGCCAGCAGCCCACAGGGGTATGGCTACACCTTC.

The chain carries TRBV6-5 and TRBJ1-1; D is perhaps TRBD1 (5 bases). The ends were cut back, 8 bases at V and 7 bases at J, with 20 bases in the middle. Per germline, CDR1 MNHEY and CDR2 SVGAGI. The CDR3 is made up of 14 amino acids. The CDR3 DNA follows: TGTGCCAGCTCCCTTGGCCAGGGAAGAGGTGAAGCTTTCTTT. It specifies CASSLGQGRGEAFF.